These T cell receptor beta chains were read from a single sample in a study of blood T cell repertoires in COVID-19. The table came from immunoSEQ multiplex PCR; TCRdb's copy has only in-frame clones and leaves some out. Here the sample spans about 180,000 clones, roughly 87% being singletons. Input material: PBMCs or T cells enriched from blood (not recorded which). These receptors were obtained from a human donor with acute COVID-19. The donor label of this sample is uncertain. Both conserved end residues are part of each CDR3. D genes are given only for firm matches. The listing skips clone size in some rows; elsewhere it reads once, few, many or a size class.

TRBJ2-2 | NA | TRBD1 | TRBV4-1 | CASSLGQGRNTGELFF | TGCGCCAGCAGCCTGGGACAGGGCCGGAACACCGGGGAGCTGTTTTTT
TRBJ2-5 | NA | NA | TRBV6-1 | CASSELAQTQYF | TGTGCCAGCAGTGAACTAGCTCAGACCCAGTACTTC
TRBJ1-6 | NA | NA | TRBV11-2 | CASGWDAGSPLHF | TGTGCCAGCGGGTGGGATGCGGGTTCACCCCTCCACTTT
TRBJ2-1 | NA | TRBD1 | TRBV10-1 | CASSESSWTGGLLHNEQFF | TGCGCCAGCAGTGAGTCGAGCTGGACAGGGGGTTTGTTGCACAATGAGCAGTTCTTC
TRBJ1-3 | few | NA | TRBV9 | CASSVARSSGNTIYF | TGTGCCAGCAGCGTAGCAAGGAGCTCTGGAAACACCATATATTTT
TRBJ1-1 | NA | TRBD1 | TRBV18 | CASSPWTGRGLTEAFF | TGTGCCAGCTCACCCTGGACAGGGAGGGGGTTGACTGAAGCTTTCTTT
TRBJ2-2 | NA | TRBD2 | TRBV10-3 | CAIRRTSADTGELFF | TGTGCCATCAGACGAACTAGCGCCGATACCGGGGAGCTGTTTTTT
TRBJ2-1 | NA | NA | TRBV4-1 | CASSQDAAGRYNEQFF | TGCGCCAGCAGCCAAGATGCGGCGGGGCGGTACAATGAGCAGTTCTTC
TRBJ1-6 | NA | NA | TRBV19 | CASSIKRSSYNSPLHF | TGTGCCAGTAGTATCAAGCGCAGCTCCTATAATTCACCCCTCCACTTT
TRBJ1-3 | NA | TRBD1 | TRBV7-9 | CASSLLPGQDTGNTIYF | TGTGCCAGCAGCCTACTCCCGGGACAGGATACTGGAAACACCATATATTTT
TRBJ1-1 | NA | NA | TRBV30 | CAWSRTNTEAFF | TGTGCCTGGAGTAGGACTAACACTGAAGCTTTCTTT
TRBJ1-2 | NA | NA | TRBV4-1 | CASSQVAHPDGGYTF | TGCGCCAGCAGCCAAGTAGCCCATCCCGATGGAGGCTACACCTTC
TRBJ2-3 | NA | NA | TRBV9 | CASSGRGAPKRADTQYF | TGTGCCAGCAGCGGTCGGGGGGCCCCCAAGAGGGCAGATACGCAGTATTTT
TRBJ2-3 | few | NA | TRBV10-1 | CASSVGRVADTQYF | TGCGCCAGCAGTGTAGGCAGGGTGGCCGATACGCAGTATTTT
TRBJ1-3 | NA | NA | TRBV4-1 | CASSLLLLTGNTIYF | TGCGCCAGCAGCCTCCTGTTACTCACCGGAAACACCATATATTTT
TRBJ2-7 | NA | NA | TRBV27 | CASSPTLGAAYEQYF | TGTGCCAGCAGTCCCACCCTAGGGGCTGCCTACGAGCAGTACTTC
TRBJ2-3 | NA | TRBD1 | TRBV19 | CASSIGQGGSTDTQYF | TGTGCCAGTAGTATCGGACAGGGGGGAAGCACAGATACGCAGTATTTT